Listed here are 2 T cell receptor beta chains from one sample, sequenced in a study of T cell responses to AZD1222 COVID-19 vaccine. The data were produced by immunoSEQ multiplex PCR, yet TCRdb's version contains in-frame clones alone and is incomplete. This table has 85,000 to 120,000 clones, roughly nine tenths appearing once. Sequencing was performed on peripheral blood, taken on day 0 of AZD1222 vaccination. The receptors were gathered from an adult in good health.

This chain links TRBV9 with TRBJ2-3; TRBD2 aligns across 10 bases. This CDR3 comprises 16 residues. Unmatched junction bases numbered 2, after V lost 0 bases and J lost 1 base. The germline V gene encodes CDR1 SGDLS and CDR2 YYNGEE. Here the CDR3 reads CASSVAGTSGTDTQYF. The CDR3 coding sequence is TGTGCCAGCAGCGTAGCTGGGACTAGCGGCACAGATACGCAGTATTTT.

V is TRBV18 and J is TRBJ1-6; D uncertain. The length of the CDR3 is 18 residues. The V gene's germline CDR1 is KGHSH and CDR2 LQKENI. Trimming cost V 3 bases and J 7 bases, with 22 bases left between them. CDR3 residues: CASSPSTRRVAQNSPLHF. In nucleotides, the CDR3 is TGTGCCAGCTCACCTTCTACGAGGCGGGTGGCACAAAATTCACCCCTCCACTTT.